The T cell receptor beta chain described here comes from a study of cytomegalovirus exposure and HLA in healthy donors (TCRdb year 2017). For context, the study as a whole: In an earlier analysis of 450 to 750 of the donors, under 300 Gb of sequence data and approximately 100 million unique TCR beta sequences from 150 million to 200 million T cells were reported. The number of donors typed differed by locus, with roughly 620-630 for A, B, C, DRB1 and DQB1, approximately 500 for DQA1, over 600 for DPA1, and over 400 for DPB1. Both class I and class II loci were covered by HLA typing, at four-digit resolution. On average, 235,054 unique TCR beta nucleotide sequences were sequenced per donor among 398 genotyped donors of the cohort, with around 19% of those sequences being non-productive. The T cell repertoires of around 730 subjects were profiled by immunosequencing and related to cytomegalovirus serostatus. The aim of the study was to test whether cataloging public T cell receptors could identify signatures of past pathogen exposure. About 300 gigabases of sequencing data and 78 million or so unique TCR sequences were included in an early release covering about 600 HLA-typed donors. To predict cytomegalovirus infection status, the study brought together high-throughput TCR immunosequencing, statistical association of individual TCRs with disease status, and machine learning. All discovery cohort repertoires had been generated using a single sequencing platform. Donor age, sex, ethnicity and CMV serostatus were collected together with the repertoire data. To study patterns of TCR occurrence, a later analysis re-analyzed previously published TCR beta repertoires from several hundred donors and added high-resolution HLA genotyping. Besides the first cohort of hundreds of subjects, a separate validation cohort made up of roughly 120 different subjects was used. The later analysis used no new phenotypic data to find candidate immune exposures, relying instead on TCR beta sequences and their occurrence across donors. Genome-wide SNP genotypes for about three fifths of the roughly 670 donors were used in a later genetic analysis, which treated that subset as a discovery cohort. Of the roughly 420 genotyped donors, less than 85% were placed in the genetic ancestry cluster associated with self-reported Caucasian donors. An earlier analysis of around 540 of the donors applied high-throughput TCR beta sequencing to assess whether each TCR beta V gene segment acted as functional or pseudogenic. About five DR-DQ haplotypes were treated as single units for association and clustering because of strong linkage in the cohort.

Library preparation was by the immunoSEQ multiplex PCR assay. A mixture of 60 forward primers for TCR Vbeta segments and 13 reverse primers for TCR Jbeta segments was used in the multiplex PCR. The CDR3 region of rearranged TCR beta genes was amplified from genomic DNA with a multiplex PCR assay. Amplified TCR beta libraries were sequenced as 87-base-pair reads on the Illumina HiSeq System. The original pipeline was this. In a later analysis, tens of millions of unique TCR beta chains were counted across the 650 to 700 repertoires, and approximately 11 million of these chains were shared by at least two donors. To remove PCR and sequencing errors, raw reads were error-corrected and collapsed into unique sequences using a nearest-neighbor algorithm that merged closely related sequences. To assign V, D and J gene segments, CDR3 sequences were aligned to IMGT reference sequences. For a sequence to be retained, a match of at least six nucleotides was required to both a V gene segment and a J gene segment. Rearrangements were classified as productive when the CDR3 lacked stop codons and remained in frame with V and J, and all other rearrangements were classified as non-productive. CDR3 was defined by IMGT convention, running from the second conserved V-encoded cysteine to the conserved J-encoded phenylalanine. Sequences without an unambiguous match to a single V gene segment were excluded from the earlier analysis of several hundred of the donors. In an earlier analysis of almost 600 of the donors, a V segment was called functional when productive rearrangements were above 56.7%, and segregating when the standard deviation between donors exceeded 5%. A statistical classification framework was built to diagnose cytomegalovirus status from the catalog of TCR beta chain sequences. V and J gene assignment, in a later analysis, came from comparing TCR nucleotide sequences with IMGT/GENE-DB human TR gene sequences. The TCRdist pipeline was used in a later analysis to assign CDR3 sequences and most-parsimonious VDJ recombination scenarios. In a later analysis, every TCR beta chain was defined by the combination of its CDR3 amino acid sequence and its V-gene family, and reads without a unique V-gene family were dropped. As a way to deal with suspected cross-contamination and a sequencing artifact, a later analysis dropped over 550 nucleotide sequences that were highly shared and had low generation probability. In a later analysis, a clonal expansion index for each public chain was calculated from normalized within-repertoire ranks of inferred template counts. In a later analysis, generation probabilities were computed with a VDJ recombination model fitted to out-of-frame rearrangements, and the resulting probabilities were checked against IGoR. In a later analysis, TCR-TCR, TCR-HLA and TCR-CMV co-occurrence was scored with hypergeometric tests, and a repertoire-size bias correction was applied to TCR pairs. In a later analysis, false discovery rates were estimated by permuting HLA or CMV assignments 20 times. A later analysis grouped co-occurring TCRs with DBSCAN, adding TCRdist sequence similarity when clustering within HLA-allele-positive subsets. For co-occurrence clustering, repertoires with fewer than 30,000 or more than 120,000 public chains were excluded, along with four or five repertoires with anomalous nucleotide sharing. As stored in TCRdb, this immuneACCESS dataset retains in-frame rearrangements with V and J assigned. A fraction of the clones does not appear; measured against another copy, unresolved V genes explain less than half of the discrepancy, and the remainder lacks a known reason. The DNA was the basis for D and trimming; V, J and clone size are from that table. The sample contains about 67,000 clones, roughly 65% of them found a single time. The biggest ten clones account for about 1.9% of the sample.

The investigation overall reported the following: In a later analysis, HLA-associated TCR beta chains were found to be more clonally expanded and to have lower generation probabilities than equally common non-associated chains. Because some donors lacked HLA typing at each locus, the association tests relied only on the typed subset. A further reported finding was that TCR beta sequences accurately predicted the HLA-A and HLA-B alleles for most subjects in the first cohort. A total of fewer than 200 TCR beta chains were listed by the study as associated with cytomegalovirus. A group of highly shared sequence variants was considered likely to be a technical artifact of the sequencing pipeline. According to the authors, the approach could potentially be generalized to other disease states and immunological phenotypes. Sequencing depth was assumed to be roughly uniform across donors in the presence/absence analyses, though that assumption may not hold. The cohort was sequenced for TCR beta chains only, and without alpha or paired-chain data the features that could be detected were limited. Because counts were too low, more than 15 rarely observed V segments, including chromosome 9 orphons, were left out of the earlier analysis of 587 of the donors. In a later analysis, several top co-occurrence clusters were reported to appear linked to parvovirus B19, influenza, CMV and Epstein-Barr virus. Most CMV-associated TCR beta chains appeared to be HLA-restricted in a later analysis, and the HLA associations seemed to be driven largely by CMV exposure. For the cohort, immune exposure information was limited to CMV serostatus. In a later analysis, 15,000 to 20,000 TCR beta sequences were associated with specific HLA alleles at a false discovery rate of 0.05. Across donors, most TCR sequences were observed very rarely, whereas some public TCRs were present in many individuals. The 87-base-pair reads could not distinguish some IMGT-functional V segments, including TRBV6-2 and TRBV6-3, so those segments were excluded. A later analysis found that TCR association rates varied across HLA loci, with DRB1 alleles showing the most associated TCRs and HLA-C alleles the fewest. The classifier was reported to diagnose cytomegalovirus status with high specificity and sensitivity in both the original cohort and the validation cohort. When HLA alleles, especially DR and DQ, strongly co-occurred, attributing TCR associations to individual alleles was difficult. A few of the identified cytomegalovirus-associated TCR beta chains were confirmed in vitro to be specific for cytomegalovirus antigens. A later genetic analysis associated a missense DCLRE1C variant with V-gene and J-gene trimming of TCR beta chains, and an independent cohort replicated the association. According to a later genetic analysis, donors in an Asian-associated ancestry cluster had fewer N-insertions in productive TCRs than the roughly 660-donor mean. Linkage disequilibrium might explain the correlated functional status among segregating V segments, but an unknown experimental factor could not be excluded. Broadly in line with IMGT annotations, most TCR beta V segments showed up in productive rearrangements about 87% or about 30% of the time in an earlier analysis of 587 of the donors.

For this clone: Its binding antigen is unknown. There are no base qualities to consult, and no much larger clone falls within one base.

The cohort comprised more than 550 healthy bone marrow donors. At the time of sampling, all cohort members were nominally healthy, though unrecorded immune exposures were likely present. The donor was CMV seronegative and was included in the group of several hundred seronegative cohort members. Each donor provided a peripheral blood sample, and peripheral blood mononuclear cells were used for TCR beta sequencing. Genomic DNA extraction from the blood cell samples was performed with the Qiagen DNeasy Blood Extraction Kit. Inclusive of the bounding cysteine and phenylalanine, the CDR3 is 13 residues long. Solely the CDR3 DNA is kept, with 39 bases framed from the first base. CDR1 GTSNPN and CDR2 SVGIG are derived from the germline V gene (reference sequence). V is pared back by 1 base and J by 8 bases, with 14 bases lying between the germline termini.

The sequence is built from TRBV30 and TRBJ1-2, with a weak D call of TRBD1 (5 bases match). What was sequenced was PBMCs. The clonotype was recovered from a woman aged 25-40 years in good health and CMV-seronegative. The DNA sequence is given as TGTGCCTGGAGTGCACTCCAGGGCGGCGGCTACACCTTC. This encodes CAWSALQGGGYTF. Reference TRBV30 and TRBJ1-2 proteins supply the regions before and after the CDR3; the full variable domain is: SQTIHQWPATLVQPVGSPLSLECTVEGTSNPNLYWYRQAAGRGLQLLFYSVGIGQISSEVPQNLSASRPQDRQFILSSKKLLLSDSGFYLCAWSALQGGGYTFGSGTRLTVV.